This paragraph covers one TCR beta chain sequence. TCRdb reprocessed the RT-PCR reads with MiXCR, giving one entry per CDR3 protein. Of more than 550,000 distinct CDR3 sequences listed, 14% are singletons. Trimming left V 6 bases short and J 1 base short, with 11 bases between. CDR3 length: 15 amino acids. From germline, CDR1 is KGHDR and CDR2 SFDVKD. This TCR came from a female donor in good health, serving as a healthy control. Sequences were obtained from memory CD4+ T cells from blood. The V gene is TRBV24-1, the J gene TRBJ2-2, with D perhaps being TRBD1 or TRBD2 (5 bases each). CDR3 region: CATSLSGGNTGELFF. In DNA, the CDR3 is TGTGCCACCAGTTTAAGTGGGGGGAACACCGGGGAGCTGTTTTTT.